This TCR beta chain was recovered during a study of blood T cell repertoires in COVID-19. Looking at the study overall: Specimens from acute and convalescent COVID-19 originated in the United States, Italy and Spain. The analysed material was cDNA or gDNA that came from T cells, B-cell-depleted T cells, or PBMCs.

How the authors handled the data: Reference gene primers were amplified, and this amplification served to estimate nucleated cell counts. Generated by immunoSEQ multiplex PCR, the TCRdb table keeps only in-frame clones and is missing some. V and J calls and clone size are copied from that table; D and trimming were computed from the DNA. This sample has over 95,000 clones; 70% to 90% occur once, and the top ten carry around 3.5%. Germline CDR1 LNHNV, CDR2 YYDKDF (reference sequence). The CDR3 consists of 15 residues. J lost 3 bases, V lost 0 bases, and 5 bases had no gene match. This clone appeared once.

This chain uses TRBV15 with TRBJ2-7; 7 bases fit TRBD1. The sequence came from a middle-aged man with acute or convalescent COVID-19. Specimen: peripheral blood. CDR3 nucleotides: TGTGCCACCAGCAGAGAACGAAACAGGGGCTACGAGCAGTACTTC. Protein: CATSRERNRGYEQYF.